This T cell receptor (beta chain) comes out of a study of T cell responses to AZD1222 COVID-19 vaccine. Study overall: Investigators merged groups given second doses at roughly 4 or roughly 12 weeks. Study findings and constraints: Baseline seropositivity occurred in only six or seven AZD1222 recipients.

TCRdb's table, derived via immunoSEQ multiplex PCR, lists solely in-frame clones and lacks some. The sample holds tens of thousands of clones; roughly 84% are singletons and the top ten take roughly 10%. As to this clone: Its antigen is unidentified.

The V gene lost 2 bases and the J gene lost 7 bases, with 12 bases spanning the gap. This CDR3 is 14 amino acids long. From germline, CDR1 is SGHNT and CDR2 YENEEA. The chain carries TRBV11-3 and TRBJ1-5; D gene unclear. This clonotype was obtained from an adult in good health. The material was peripheral blood, obtained on day 0 of AZD1222 vaccination. The CDR3: CASSLFGLGQPQHF. CDR3 coding DNA: TGTGCCAGCAGCTTATTTGGTTTGGGCCAGCCCCAGCATTTT.